This is a list of T cell receptor beta chains from one sample in a study of cytomegalovirus exposure and HLA in healthy donors. Profiling relied on immunoSEQ multiplex PCR, and the TCRdb table lists in-frame clones only, not all of them. The sample carries over 65,000 clones, 70% to 80% recorded once. The source material was PBMCs. The receptors derive from a human donor in good health. CDR3s include the opening cysteine and the closing phenylalanine or tryptophan. D genes are given only for firm matches. Some rows mark clone size as missing; the rest say once, few, many or name a class of expanded clone.

d_call | clone_size | j_call | v_call | cdr3_nt | cdr3_aa
- | - | TRBJ2-7 | TRBV7-9 | TGTTCCAGCAGCCTTCTCTCCTACGAGCAGTACTTC | CSSSLLSYEQYF
- | - | TRBJ1-2 | TRBV10-2 | TGCGCCAGCACCCAATTTTCTGGGGGCGGCTATGGCTACCCCTTC | CASTQFSGGGYGYPF
- | - | TRBJ2-3 | TRBV4-3 | TGCGCCAGCAGCCGAGAGGTGGGCAGATACACAGATACGCAGTATTTT | CASSREVGRYTDTQYF
TRBD1 | - | TRBJ2-3 | TRBV19 | TGTGCCAGTAGTCCCAGGGGGTGGTCCCTTCCAGATACGCAGTATTTT | CASSPRGWSLPDTQYF
- | once | TRBJ1-2 | TRBV19 | TGTGCCAGTAGTTCCCGGTCACCTCCTAACTATGGCTACACCTTC | CASSSRSPPNYGYTF
- | - | TRBJ2-2 | TRBV4-2 | TGTGCCAGCAGCCCCCAGGGGACAACGAACACCGGGGAGCTGTTTTTT | CASSPQGTTNTGELFF
TRBD2 | - | TRBJ2-2 | TRBV5-1 | TGCGCCAGCAGCTTGACTAGCGGGGGTTCCGGGGAGCTGTTTTTT | CASSLTSGGSGELFF
- | - | TRBJ1-5 | TRBV6-1 | TGTGCCAGCAGTGAATTTCGACAGCCCAATCAGCCCCAGCATTTT | CASSEFRQPNQPQHF
- | - | TRBJ2-5 | TRBV7-9 | TGTGCCAGCAGCGTACCCGCAGGGAAAGAGACCCAGTACTTC | CASSVPAGKETQYF
TRBD1 | - | TRBJ1-1 | TRBV6-1 | TGTGCCAGCAGTGAAGACCTCCGGACAGGGGGCACCACTGAAGCTTTCTTT | CASSEDLRTGGTTEAFF
- | - | TRBJ2-1 | TRBV6-6 | TGTGCCAGCAGTTTTTTAAGACAGGAGCAGTTCTTC | CASSFLRQEQFF
TRBD2 | - | TRBJ2-7 | TRBV11-2 | TGTGCCAGCAGCCCCGGCTTGGGGGCAAAGACTAGCGGTTACGAGCAGTACTTC | CASSPGLGAKTSGYEQYF
- | - | TRBJ1-4 | TRBV4-2 | TGTGCCAGCAGCCAGGGCCAGGAAAATGAAAAACTGTTTTTT | CASSQGQENEKLFF
- | few | TRBJ2-7 | TRBV27 | TGTGCCAGCAGTCCGGGAAGGCGGGAGCAGTACTTC | CASSPGRREQYF
TRBD2 | - | TRBJ2-1 | TRBV5-1 | TGCGCCAGCAGCTTGCAGGCTAGCGGGGGGTACAATGAGCAGTTCTTC | CASSLQASGGYNEQFF
TRBD1 | once | TRBJ2-1 | TRBV27 | TGTGCCAGCAGTTTCCAGGGGGCAGTTGAGCAGTTCTTC | CASSFQGAVEQFF
- | few | TRBJ1-4 | TRBV4-1 | TGCGCCAGCAGCCAAGTATACAGGGAGAATGAAAAACTGTTTTTT | CASSQVYRENEKLFF
TRBD1 | - | TRBJ2-7 | TRBV13 | TGTGCCAGCAGCCCTGGACAGGGGAGAGGCGAGCAGTACTTC | CASSPGQGRGEQYF
TRBD1 | - | TRBJ2-5 | TRBV25-1 | TGTGCCAGCAGTGACTCAGGGGGCCAGACCCAGTACTTC | CASSDSGGQTQYF
- | - | TRBJ2-5 | TRBV10-1 | TGCGCCAGCAGCGGATCGGGACTCGGACAAGAGACCCAGTACTTC | CASSGSGLGQETQYF
TRBD2 | - | TRBJ2-5 | TRBV5-5 | TGTGCCAGCAGCTTTTCTAGCGGGGGACAAGAGACCCAGTACTTC | CASSFSSGGQETQYF
- | once | TRBJ1-5 | TRBV7-9 | TGTGCCAGCAGCTTAAGAGTGTCTAACAATCAGCCCCAGCATTTT | CASSLRVSNNQPQHF
- | - | TRBJ2-5 | TRBV4-1 | TGCGCCAGCAGCCATGACGCGGGGAGGGAGACCCAGTACTTC | CASSHDAGRETQYF
- | many | TRBJ2-1 | TRBV5-1 | - | CASSLEVAGGSWFF
- | - | TRBJ2-7 | TRBV2 | TGTGCCAGCAGTGGACTGGACAGTTACGAGCAGTACTTC | CASSGLDSYEQYF
TRBD1 | - | TRBJ1-1 | TRBV27 | TGTGCCAGCAGTTTACTCGGACAGGGTCGGATGAACACTGAAGCTTTCTTT | CASSLLGQGRMNTEAFF
TRBD2 | - | TRBJ2-1 | TRBV6-5 | TGTGCCAGCAGTTACGAGGGACTAGCGGGATACAATGAGCAGTTCTTC | CASSYEGLAGYNEQFF
TRBD1 | - | TRBJ2-1 | TRBV6-5 | TGTGCCAGCACCAAAACGGGACAGGTCGACAATGAGCAGTTCTTC | CASTKTGQVDNEQFF
- | few | TRBJ2-1 | TRBV19 | TGTGCCATACGTGACAGCCACAATGAGCAGTTCTTC | CAIRDSHNEQFF
- | - | TRBJ1-1 | TRBV5-1 | TGCGCCAGCAGCTCAAACCCGACAGGACTGAACACTGAAGCTTTCTTT | CASSSNPTGLNTEAFF
TRBD2 | - | TRBJ2-1 | TRBV5-4 | TGTGCCAGCAAGTCCGGGGGGGCGAGGATTGAGCAGTTCTTC | CASKSGGARIEQFF
- | - | TRBJ1-1 | TRBV5-6 | TGTGCCAGCAGCCCCGAGCTGACGGCGGGTAGCACTGAAGCTTTCTTT | CASSPELTAGSTEAFF
- | few | TRBJ2-1 | TRBV7-9 | TGTTCCAGCAGCCCTTGGGGGGGGGCAGACAATGAGCAGTTCTTC | CSSSPWGGADNEQFF
TRBD1 | few | TRBJ1-5 | TRBV5-6 | TGTGCCAGCAGTCAGACAGGGATCAATCAGCCCCAGAATTTT | CASSQTGINQPQNF
- | - | TRBJ1-4 | TRBV19 | TGTGCCAGTAGTATTGAGGGCGAAAAACTGTTTTTT | CASSIEGEKLFF
TRBD2 | - | TRBJ2-3 | TRBV27 | TGTGCCAGCAGTTTAGGGCTAGCGGTTCCCACAGATACGCAGTATTTT | CASSLGLAVPTDTQYF
- | - | TRBJ1-3 | TRBV6-5 | TGTGCCAGCAGTTACTTCAGTTCGGGGGTTAACACCATATATTTT | CASSYFSSGVNTIYF
TRBD2 | - | TRBJ2-1 | TRBV4-1 | TGCGCCAGCAGCACGGCGGGGGGACGAAATGAGCAGTTCTTC | CASSTAGGRNEQFF
- | - | TRBJ1-5 | TRBV9 | TGTGCCAGCAGTTTACGGCAGCCCCAGCATTTT | CASSLRQPQHF
- | once | TRBJ2-7 | TRBV10-1 | TGCGCCAGCAGTGAGTCGATTAAGACACTCTCCTACGAGCAGTACTTC | CASSESIKTLSYEQYF
- | - | TRBJ1-1 | TRBV27 | TGTGCCAGCAGTTTAATCGTCGACAGGTTAAAGTCTGAAGCTTTCTTT | CASSLIVDRLKSEAFF